This entry lists 25 T cell receptor beta chains sequenced from one sample in a study of T cell responses to AZD1222 COVID-19 vaccine. Profiling relied on immunoSEQ multiplex PCR, and the TCRdb table lists in-frame clones only, not all of them. The repertoire holds about 84,000 clones, with 80% to 90% as singletons. This specimen consisted of peripheral blood, obtained 28 days after the second AZD1222 dose. The source of these receptors is an adult who received the AZD1222 COVID-19 vaccine.

J is TRBJ2-5 and V is TRBV2, with TRBD1 matching 7 bases. V was clipped by 7 bases and J by 5 bases; unmatched bases: 4. Germline-derived CDR1 and CDR2 are SNHLY and FYNNEI. The CDR3 contains 12 residues. The CDR3 sequence is CASKGARETQYF. The DNA of the CDR3 is TGTGCCAGCAAGGGGGCGCGGGAGACCCAGTACTTC.

This chain uses TRBV11-3 with TRBJ2-1; no reliable D call. V lost 3 bases to trimming and J lost 3 bases, with 6 bases between them. This CDR3 contains 13 residues. Germline V gene data show CDR1 as SGHNT and CDR2 as YENEEA. The DNA for the CDR3 is TGTGCCAGCAGCTTCCCAGGCTACAATGAGCAGTTCTTC. Translated: CASSFPGYNEQFF.

The chain combines TRBV5-5 with TRBJ1-1; D is uncertain. Looked up from germline, CDR1 is SGHKS and CDR2 is YYEKEE (reference sequence). CDR3 size: 13 residues. Between the trimmed V and J ends, which lost 7 bases and 1 base, there was a span of 11 bases. The CDR3 DNA is TGTGCCAGCGGATTCCGGGAGAACACTGAAGCTTTCTTT. Translating gives CASGFRENTEAFF.

This sequence joins TRBV6-2 or TRBV6-3 and TRBJ1-3; D perhaps matches TRBD1 (6 bases). The CDR3 covers 16 residues. The V and J ends lost 5 bases and 0 bases respectively, with 14 bases between them. Germline lookup yields CDR1 MNHEY and CDR2 SVGEGT. The CDR3 loop is CASSAHTGSSGNTIYF. The CDR3 bases are TGTGCCAGCAGTGCTCATACAGGGAGCTCTGGAAACACCATATATTTT.

This chain uses TRBV7-9 with TRBJ2-5; D gene uncertain. Germline V gene lookup returns CDR1 SEHNR and CDR2 FQNEAQ (reference sequence). This CDR3 has 14 amino acids. Trimming pared 6 bases from V and 1 base from J, leaving 12 bases between. In DNA form, the CDR3 reads TGTGCCAGCAGACGAACCGACCCCCAAGAGACCCAGTACTTC. Residues: CASRRTDPQETQYF.

The chain combines TRBV10-3 with TRBJ1-6; D not resolved. The CDR3 is 12 residues long. V was shortened by 10 bases and J by 10 bases, with 14 bases between the two germline ends. The germline gives CDR1 ENHRY, CDR2 SYGVKD. The CDR3 here is CATGGGESPLHF. The CDR3, as DNA: TGTGCCACGGGAGGTGGGGAATCACCCCTCCACTTT.

J is TRBJ2-1 and V is TRBV7-2; 10 bases fit TRBD1. CDR3 size: 16 residues. The V segment lost 2 bases and the J segment 6 bases; nucleotides outside the gene matches: 7. In germline, CDR1 is SGHTA, CDR2 FQGNSA. CDR3 DNA: TGTGCCAGCAGCTTATCCCGGGACAGGGGCTCCAATGAGCAGTTCTTC. Translated, it gives CASSLSRDRGSNEQFF.

This chain joins TRBV4-3 and TRBJ2-5, with 9 bases lining up with TRBD2. The CDR3 has 19 residues. Unmatched junction bases numbered 16, after V lost 2 bases and J lost 3 bases. The V gene's germline CDR1 is LGHNA and CDR2 YSLEER. CDR3 protein: CASSQFYGIAGEREETQYF. In DNA, the CDR3 is TGCGCCAGCAGCCAATTTTACGGTATAGCGGGAGAAAGGGAAGAGACCCAGTACTTC.

The rearrangement links TRBV7-6 to TRBJ1-5; the D gene is possibly TRBD1 (5 bases). Trimming pared 5 bases from V and 4 bases from J, leaving 9 bases between. Per germline, CDR1 SGHVS and CDR2 FNYEAQ. The CDR3 is made up of 13 amino acids. The chain's CDR3 is CASSRDVNQPQHF. In nucleotides, the CDR3 is TGTGCCAGCAGCCGGGACGTAAATCAGCCCCAGCATTTT.

The chain is built from TRBV29-1 and TRBJ1-1; perhaps TRBD1 as D (6 bases). The CDR3 has 13 amino acids. CDR1 SQVTM and CDR2 ANQGSEA come from the germline V gene. The V gene lost 2 bases and the J gene lost 6 bases, with 13 bases spanning the gap. The CDR3 DNA sequence: TGCAGCGTTGAAAACACAGGGATCCCTGAAGCTTTCTTT. Its protein product is CSVENTGIPEAFF.

This clone was seen just once. The chain joins TRBV29-1 to TRBJ2-3; 12 bases are a match to TRBD2. The V segment lost 7 bases and the J segment 4 bases; nucleotides outside the gene matches: 9. Germline V lookup: CDR1 SQVTM, CDR2 ANQGSEA. The CDR3 runs to 15 residues. The CDR3 here is CSAEGLAGGADTQYF. DNA for the CDR3: TGCAGCGCCGAGGGTCTAGCGGGAGGGGCAGATACGCAGTATTTT.

The chain combines TRBV7-3 with TRBJ2-1; the match to TRBD2 covers 8 bases. Germline V lookup: CDR1 SGHTA, CDR2 FQGTGA. The CDR3 is made up of 15 amino acids. J gave up 7 bases and V 5 bases, and 10 bases lay outside the gene matches. The CDR3, as DNA: TGTGCCAGCAGCCCCCAGCGGGAGAGGGGAAATGAGCAGTTCTTC. It is translated as CASSPQRERGNEQFF.

The chain has TRBV5-1 and TRBJ2-7, with a possible D match to TRBD2 (5 bases). Trimming removed 1 base at V and 4 bases at J, with 15 bases between. From germline, CDR1 is SGHRS and CDR2 YFSETQ. This CDR3 is built from 15 residues. The CDR3 here is CASSLSSGSSYEQYF. CDR3 bases: TGCGCCAGCAGCTTGTCATCTGGGAGTTCGTACGAGCAGTACTTC.

The chain joins TRBV3-1 (or the pseudogene TRBV3-2) to TRBJ1-1; no clear D. Germline-derived CDR1 and CDR2 are LGHDT and YNNKEL (reference sequence). V dropped 0 bases and J dropped 1 base, with 9 bases sitting between them. CDR3 length equals 15 residues. The CDR3 is CASSQERLANTEAFF. In DNA form, the CDR3 reads TGTGCCAGCAGCCAAGAAAGGTTAGCGAACACTGAAGCTTTCTTT.

The chain employs TRBV27 and TRBJ1-1, with D possibly matching TRBD1 (6 bases). V shed 5 bases and J shed 7 bases, with 23 bases lying between them. Germline assignment: CDR1 MNHEY and CDR2 SMNVEV (reference sequence). The CDR3 has 16 residues. The CDR3: CASSQGGRPRAFEAFF. In DNA, the CDR3 is TGTGCCAGCAGTCAAGGGGGACGGCCACGCGCTTTTGAAGCTTTCTTT.

The rearrangement joins TRBV19 to TRBJ1-2; D call uncertain. The CDR3 is 14 amino acids. Trimming shortened V by 3 bases and J by 4 bases, and 12 bases separated the two germline ends. In germline, CDR1 is LNHDA, CDR2 SQIVND (reference sequence). The CDR3 DNA sequence: TGTGCCAGTAGTATTCGAGTGGGAGGCTATGGCTACACCTTC. As protein: CASSIRVGGYGYTF.

The rearrangement uses TRBV24-1 and TRBJ1-2, with 12 positions matching TRBD1. V gave up 4 bases and J gave up 8 bases; unmatched junction bases: 13. In germline, CDR1 is KGHDR, CDR2 SFDVKD. CDR3 length: 17 residues. CDR3 sequence reads: CATSDPSVGQGARGYTF. The CDR3 nucleotides are TGTGCCACCAGTGACCCCTCGGTGGGACAGGGGGCGCGGGGCTACACCTTC.

The V call is TRBV19, the J call TRBJ2-1, with 7 bases lining up with TRBD2. Germline CDR1 and CDR2: LNHDA and SQIVND (reference sequence). The CDR3 runs 14 residues. J was trimmed by 8 bases and V by 8 bases; bases with no gene match: 12. In nucleotides, the CDR3 is TGTGCCAGTGGAGCGGGAACCCCACGGTATGAGCAGTTCTTC. Amino acid sequence: CASGAGTPRYEQFF.

This chain connects TRBV10-3 to TRBJ2-3, with D maybe TRBD1 (7 bases). The CDR3 covers 15 residues. Per germline, CDR1 ENHRY and CDR2 SYGVKD. The V and J ends lost 8 bases and 3 bases respectively, with 18 bases between them. CDR3 sequence: CAIGSRGVLTDTQYF. The CDR3 DNA reads as TGTGCCATCGGTAGCAGGGGGGTTTTAACAGATACGCAGTATTTT.

V is TRBV19 and J is TRBJ1-5; D is possibly TRBD1 (6 bases). Germline values: CDR1 LNHDA, CDR2 SQIVND (reference sequence). V lost 6 bases and J 5 bases, leaving 26 bases between the germline ends. The CDR3 covers 18 residues. CDR3: CASSPPRGPSWGDQPQHF. The CDR3 region has the DNA TGTGCCAGTAGCCCCCCCCGGGGGCCCTCTTGGGGGGATCAGCCCCAGCATTTT.

V and J are TRBV6-5 and TRBJ1-1; 7 nucleotides agree with TRBD1. The CDR3 is 14 residues long. V was clipped by 7 bases and J by 3 bases; unmatched bases: 8. Germline CDR1 and CDR2: MNHEY and SVGAGI. The CDR3 DNA reads TGTGCCAGCATTCTTGGACAGGACCACACTGAAGCTTTCTTT. It codes for CASILGQDHTEAFF.

The chain carries TRBV19 and TRBJ1-2, with D unresolved. This CDR3 region has 13 residues. V lost 3 bases and J 8 bases, leaving 13 bases between the germline ends. Germline V lookup: CDR1 LNHDA, CDR2 SQIVND (reference sequence). The chain's CDR3 is CASSISPLTGYTF. The CDR3, as DNA: TGTGCCAGTAGTATTTCCCCTCTAACAGGCTACACCTTC.

This clone occurred a few times. The V gene is TRBV4-3, the J gene TRBJ1-2; D not certain. Between the trimmed V and J ends, which lost 0 bases and 1 base, there was a span of 9 bases. From germline, CDR1 is LGHNA and CDR2 YSLEER. The CDR3 loop spans 15 amino acids. DNA of the CDR3: TGCGCCAGCAGCCAAGACTCTCAGAATAACTATGGCTACACCTTC. Translating gives CASSQDSQNNYGYTF.

V is TRBV7-2 and J is TRBJ1-1; D ambiguous. CDR1 and CDR2 from the germline V gene are SGHTA and FQGNSA. The ends were cut back, 7 bases at V and 6 bases at J, with 18 bases in the middle. The CDR3 consists of 14 residues. The CDR3: CASIFQIAGAEAFF. CDR3 coding DNA: TGTGCCAGCATCTTTCAAATCGCCGGGGCTGAAGCTTTCTTT.

V usage is TRBV5-8 and J usage is TRBJ1-1; TRBD1 might be the D (5 bases). Germline CDR1 is SGHTS and CDR2 is YDEGEE. The CDR3 runs 11 residues. Trimming took off 0 bases at V and 11 bases at J, with 8 bases between the two ends. The DNA for the CDR3 is TGTGCCAGCAGCTTGGCAGGGCGGGCTTTCTTT. Protein product: CASSLAGRAFF.